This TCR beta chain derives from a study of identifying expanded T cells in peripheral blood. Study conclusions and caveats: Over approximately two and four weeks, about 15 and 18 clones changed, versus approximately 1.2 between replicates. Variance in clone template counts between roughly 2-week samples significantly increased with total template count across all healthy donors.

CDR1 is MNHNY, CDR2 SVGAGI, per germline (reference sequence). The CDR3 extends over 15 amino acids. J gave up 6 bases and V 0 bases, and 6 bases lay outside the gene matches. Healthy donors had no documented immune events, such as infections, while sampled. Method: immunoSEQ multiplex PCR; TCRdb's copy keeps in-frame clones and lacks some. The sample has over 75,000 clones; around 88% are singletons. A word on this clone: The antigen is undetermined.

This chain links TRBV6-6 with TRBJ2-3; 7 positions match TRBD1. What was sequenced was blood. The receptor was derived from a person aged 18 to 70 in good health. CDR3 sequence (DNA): TGTGCCAGCAGTTACTCCTCCCGCAGGGGGGATACGCAGTATTTT. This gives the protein CASSYSSRRGDTQYF.